These 13 T cell receptor beta chains were all obtained from the same sample, sequenced in a study of CD8 T cells in ankylosing spondylitis. MiXCR, run by TCRdb on the 5' RACE reads, gives a single entry per CDR3 protein. The sample has under 200,000 distinct CDR3 sequences; 9.8% are singletons. Source material: blood, either unsorted or a sorted T cell fraction (not recorded which). The receptors were gathered from a female donor with ankylosing spondylitis or in good health (not recorded which).

This clonotype was picked up many times. V and J are TRBV11-2 and TRBJ2-1; D uncertain. This CDR3 region has 14 residues. The germline V gene encodes CDR1 SGHAT and CDR2 FQNNGV. The V end lost 1 base, the J end lost 7 bases, and 11 bases lay between the germline ends. The CDR3 is CASSLAILQNEQFF. The CDR3 region has the DNA TGTGCCAGCAGCTTAGCAATACTCCAAAATGAGCAGTTCTTC.

In its sample, this clonotype was seen a few times. V gene TRBV6-2 or TRBV6-3 combines with J gene TRBJ2-1, with 7 positions matching TRBD2. Germline loops: CDR1 MNHEY, CDR2 SVGEGT. J lost 9 bases, V lost 5 bases, and 22 bases had no gene match. The CDR3 totals 18 residues. The CDR3 DNA is TGTGCCAGCAGTCTAGACCCCAGGGCACCAGATTGGGGGGGTGAGCAGTTCTTC. Its protein is CASSLDPRAPDWGGEQFF.

This clonotype was seen only a few times. The rearrangement joins TRBV4-3 to TRBJ2-3; TRBD2 matches 8 bases. CDR1 and CDR2 from the germline V gene are LGHNA and YSLEER. CDR3 length equals 16 residues. J lost 4 bases, V lost 0 bases, and 6 bases had no gene match. CDR3 in DNA: TGCGCCAGCAGCCAAGATCGAAGCGGGAGATCAGATACGCAGTATTTT. It codes for CASSQDRSGRSDTQYF.

The chain has TRBV28 and TRBJ2-1; tentative D call: TRBD2 (6 bases). CDR1 and CDR2 from the germline V gene are MDHEN and SYDVKM. V was pared by 6 bases and J by 3 bases, with 6 bases between. The CDR3 is 12 amino acids. The CDR3: CASRDYYNEQFF. The CDR3 nucleotides are TGTGCCAGCAGGGACTACTACAATGAGCAGTTCTTC.

The J gene is TRBJ1-1, the V gene TRBV20-1; D call uncertain. The germline V gene has CDR1 DFQATT and CDR2 SNEGSKA (reference sequence). V dropped 5 bases and J dropped 1 base, with 5 bases sitting between them. The CDR3 has 11 amino acids. CDR3 bases: TGCAGTGCTGAGGAGAACACTGAAGCTTTCTTT. Amino acid sequence: CSAEENTEAFF.

The chain uses TRBV6-6 and TRBJ2-1; 12 bases match TRBD2. The CDR3 has 15 residues. The V segment lost 8 bases and the J segment 7 bases; nucleotides outside the gene matches: 9. The V gene's germline CDR1 is MNHNY and CDR2 SVGAGI (reference sequence). The CDR3 is CASGLAGGPGNEQFF. The CDR3 nucleotides read TGTGCCAGCGGGCTAGCGGGAGGGCCGGGGAATGAGCAGTTCTTC.

This chain joins TRBV2 and TRBJ2-7; D unclear. Trimming left V 4 bases short and J 2 bases short, with 9 bases between. Germline V lookup: CDR1 SNHLY, CDR2 FYNNEI. The CDR3 has 13 amino acids. CDR3 amino acids: CASSAGLTYEQYF. Written as DNA, the CDR3 is TGTGCCAGCAGTGCGGGCCTGACCTACGAGCAGTACTTC.

This clonotype was recorded many times. The J gene is TRBJ1-6, the V gene TRBV4-3; D gene ambiguous. This CDR3 contains 15 residues. V lost 1 base and J 5 bases, leaving 9 bases between the germline ends. The germline CDR1 and CDR2 sequences are LGHNA and YSLEER. The CDR3 coding sequence is TGCGCCAGCAGCCAAGGGCTAGGCCATAATTCACCCCTCCACTTT. Protein: CASSQGLGHNSPLHF.

A few counts support this clonotype. The rearrangement uses TRBV20-1 and TRBJ1-1, with D perhaps matching TRBD1 (5 bases). CDR3 length: 10 residues. Trimming left V 6 bases short and J 6 bases short, with 8 bases between. CDR1 and CDR2 from the germline V gene are DFQATT and SNEGSKA (reference sequence). The CDR3 here is CSAPGAEAFF. CDR3 nucleotide sequence: TGCAGTGCCCCGGGGGCTGAAGCTTTCTTT.

This clonotype was seen only a few times. This chain links TRBV14 with TRBJ2-3; the D is unclear. Germline values: CDR1 SGHDN, CDR2 FVKESK. Trimming stripped 4 bases from V and 6 bases from J, with 17 bases between. The CDR3 is made up of 15 amino acids. CDR3 DNA sequence: TGTGCCAGCAGCCGAGCCGTTACGAGGTTCGATACGCAGTATTTT. Translating it yields CASSRAVTRFDTQYF.

This clonotype was detected a few times. This rearrangement joins TRBV4-3 to TRBJ2-7; perhaps TRBD2 as D (5 bases). Trimming stripped 5 bases from V and 1 base from J, with 9 bases between. The CDR3 is 13 amino acids. CDR1 is LGHNA, CDR2 YSLEER, per germline. The DNA for the CDR3 is TGCGCCAGCAGCTTCGGGAAATCCTACGAGCAGTACTTC. Its protein is CASSFGKSYEQYF.

The rearrangement links TRBV19 to TRBJ1-1; 10 positions agree with TRBD1. Germline CDR1 and CDR2: LNHDA and SQIVND (reference sequence). V lost 3 bases to trimming and J lost 6 bases; unmatched junction nucleotides: 7. This CDR3 has 15 amino acids. CDR3 protein: CASSILGQGRAEAFF. The CDR3 nucleotides are TGTGCCAGTAGTATTTTGGGACAGGGGCGCGCTGAAGCTTTCTTT.

This sequence joins TRBV12-3 or TRBV12-4 and TRBJ1-1; D is unclear. There are 14 residues in the CDR3. The germline V and J ends were trimmed by 1 base and 4 bases, with 10 bases remaining between them. In DNA, the CDR3 is TGTGCCAGCAGTTTAGGGGAGGGCGGCACTGAAGCTTTCTTT. Its translation is CASSLGEGGTEAFF.